The 10 T cell receptor beta chains below come from one sample, sequenced in a study of beta chain features in type 1 diabetes. Expressed TCRB transcripts were sequenced after all isolated RNA was converted to cDNA. Sequencing was performed with immunoSEQ multiplex PCR; in TCRdb, only in-frame clones are kept and a portion is missing. In the table there are about 900,000 clones, 15% to 20% of which are singletons. The sample taken for sequencing was naive CD4+ T cells from blood. The receptor set was obtained from a woman aged 18 to 35 in good health.

This clone has more than one count but fewer than ten. V usage is TRBV28 and J usage is TRBJ2-5, with 14 bases that match TRBD2. Germline assignment: CDR1 MDHEN and CDR2 SYDVKM. The V segment lost 6 bases and the J segment 4 bases; nucleotides outside the gene matches: 13. The CDR3 runs to 18 residues. CDR3 DNA sequence: TGTGCCAGCAGACCCACCGGGACTAGCGGGAGAGGGAGAGAGACCCAGTACTTC. It codes for CASRPTGTSGRGRETQYF. Drawing the rest from reference TRBV28 and TRBJ2-5, the complete variable domain is DVKVTQSSRYLVKRTGEKVFLECVQDMDHENMFWYRQDPGLGLRLIYFSYDVKMKEKGDIPEGYSVSREKKERFSLILESASTNQTSMYLCASRPTGTSGRGRETQYFGPGTRLLVL.

This clone was seen a handful of times. The chain couples TRBV4-1 to TRBJ2-1; TRBD1 or TRBD2 may be the D gene (5 bases each). The CDR3 extends over 16 amino acids. V was clipped by 4 bases and J by 7 bases, with 20 bases between them. Looked up from germline, CDR1 is MGHRA and CDR2 is YSYEKL. CDR3 protein: CASSPSPGPTWNEQFF. The CDR3 bases are TGCGCCAGCAGCCCATCACCGGGACCCACTTGGAATGAGCAGTTCTTC.

The V and J genes are TRBV7-9 and TRBJ2-7; D ambiguous. Per germline, CDR1 SEHNR and CDR2 FQNEAQ (reference sequence). The germline V and J ends were trimmed by 3 bases and 1 base, with 13 bases remaining between them. The CDR3 spans 15 residues. The DNA of the CDR3 is TGTGCCAGCAGCTTGGGCCCGGAGAGATCCTACGAGCAGTACTTC. Its translation is CASSLGPERSYEQYF.

This sequence joins TRBV15 and TRBJ2-3; D perhaps matches TRBD2 (7 bases). V dropped 3 bases and J dropped 5 bases, with 21 bases sitting between them. This CDR3 has 17 amino acids. CDR1 and CDR2 from the germline V gene are LNHNV and YYDKDF (reference sequence). The CDR3, as DNA: TGTGCCACCAGCAGGGACGTCAGCGGGAAGGACAGAGATACGCAGTATTTT. As protein: CATSRDVSGKDRDTQYF.

The sample holds a few counts of this clone. Here the CDR3 DNA reads TGTGCCAGCAGCTTCGGACAGGACACCGGGGAGCTGTTTTTT. It specifies CASSFGQDTGELFF. The genes are TRBV7-3 and TRBJ2-2; 7 bases are shared with TRBD1. Germline V CDR1 and CDR2: SGHTA, FQGTGA. Trimming cost V 3 bases and J 3 bases; bases outside gene matches: 1. The CDR3 contains 14 residues.

The CDR3 sequence is CSVRRSIGQGTHEQYF. In DNA, the CDR3 is TGCAGCGTCAGAAGATCCATAGGACAGGGGACCCACGAGCAGTACTTC. The chain recombines TRBV29-1 with TRBJ2-7, with TRBD1 matching over 9 bases. The CDR3 sequence is 16 residues long. Germline CDR1 is SQVTM and CDR2 is ANQGSEA. V shed 6 bases and J 5 bases; nucleotides not matched to a gene: 17.

The J gene is TRBJ2-7, the V gene TRBV5-1; maybe TRBD2 (5 bases). Germline values: CDR1 SGHRS, CDR2 YFSETQ. The CDR3 consists of 14 residues. Trimming cost V 5 bases and J 0 bases, with 12 bases left between them. The CDR3 coding sequence is TGCGCCAGCAGGATGAGCGGAATCTCCTACGAGCAGTACTTC. The encoded protein is CASRMSGISYEQYF. The variable domain in full, with the rest retrieved from reference TRBV5-1 and TRBJ2-7, is KAGVTQTPRYLIKTRGQQVTLSCSPISGHRSVSWYQQTPGQGLQFLFEYFSETQRNKGNFPGRFSGRQFSNSRSEMNVSTLELGDSALYLCASRMSGISYEQYFGPGTRLTVT.

The rearrangement links TRBV7-8 to TRBJ2-2; a possible D gene is TRBD1 (5 bases). V was pared by 1 base and J by 6 bases, with 15 bases between. This CDR3 region has 16 residues. CDR1 is SGHVS, CDR2 FQNEAQ, per germline. CDR3 in amino acids: CASSLGQRIVAGELFF. CDR3 bases: TGTGCCAGCAGCTTAGGACAGCGTATAGTCGCCGGGGAGCTGTTTTTT.

This chain uses TRBV7-9 with TRBJ1-4; the D gene is possibly TRBD1 (5 bases). Germline CDR1 is SEHNR and CDR2 is FQNEAQ (reference sequence). This CDR3 contains 15 residues. V gave up 0 bases and J gave up 5 bases, with 10 bases separating them. The CDR3 sequence is CASSLAGGFNEKLFF. The DNA of the CDR3 is TGTGCCAGCAGCTTAGCGGGGGGGTTCAATGAAAAACTGTTTTTT.

The chain is built from TRBV9 and TRBJ1-3, with TRBD1 matching 8 bases. Germline CDR1 is SGDLS and CDR2 is YYNGEE. Trimming at V came to 0 bases and at J to 2 bases, leaving 7 bases not matched to a gene. CDR3 length: 17 amino acids. The CDR3 DNA sequence: TGTGCCAGCAGCGTAGATGTCAGGGGGCTCGCTGGAAACACCATATATTTT. It encodes CASSVDVRGLAGNTIYF.